The source of this T cell receptor beta chain is a study of T cell responses to AZD1222 COVID-19 vaccine. General observations from the study: Among the donors, most were white British and more were female, and clonal diversity was possibly underestimated. It was only after the peak T cell response that any repertoires were sampled.

With regard to this clone: Antigen unknown.

Germline V gives CDR1 SQVTM, CDR2 ANQGSEA. The CDR3 consists of 11 residues. Trimming took 7 bases from V and 9 from J, leaving 15 bases between them. Method: immunoSEQ multiplex PCR; TCRdb's copy keeps in-frame clones and lacks some. In the table there are 120,000 to 150,000 clones, roughly 88% of which are singletons. The chain recombines TRBV29-1 with TRBJ1-2; possible D gene TRBD1, 5 bases. Sample: peripheral blood, taken on day 0 of AZD1222 vaccination. This receptor was taken from an adult in good health. The CDR3 DNA follows: TGCAGCGACCGACAGTCAGAGAGCTACACCTTC. This translates into CSDRQSESYTF.